The clone carrying this T cell receptor beta chain was picked up one time. The data belong to a study of control samples from healthy donors and cancer patients. Profiling relied on immunoSEQ multiplex PCR, and the TCRdb table lists in-frame clones only, not all of them. This table has 150,000 or so clones, approximately 93% appearing once. CDR3 size: 19 residues. CDR1 SGDLS and CDR2 YYNGEE come from the germline V gene. The V gene lost 0 bases and the J gene lost 0 bases, with 19 bases spanning the gap. Sequencing used blood. The sequence was obtained from a man aged 35 to 55 in good health. The gene calls are TRBV9 and TRBJ2-1; the D gene is possibly TRBD2 (5 bases). CDR3 residues: CASSVANPPGGHSYNEQFF. CDR3 nucleotides: TGTGCCAGCAGCGTAGCTAACCCCCCGGGCGGGCACTCCTACAATGAGCAGTTCTTC.